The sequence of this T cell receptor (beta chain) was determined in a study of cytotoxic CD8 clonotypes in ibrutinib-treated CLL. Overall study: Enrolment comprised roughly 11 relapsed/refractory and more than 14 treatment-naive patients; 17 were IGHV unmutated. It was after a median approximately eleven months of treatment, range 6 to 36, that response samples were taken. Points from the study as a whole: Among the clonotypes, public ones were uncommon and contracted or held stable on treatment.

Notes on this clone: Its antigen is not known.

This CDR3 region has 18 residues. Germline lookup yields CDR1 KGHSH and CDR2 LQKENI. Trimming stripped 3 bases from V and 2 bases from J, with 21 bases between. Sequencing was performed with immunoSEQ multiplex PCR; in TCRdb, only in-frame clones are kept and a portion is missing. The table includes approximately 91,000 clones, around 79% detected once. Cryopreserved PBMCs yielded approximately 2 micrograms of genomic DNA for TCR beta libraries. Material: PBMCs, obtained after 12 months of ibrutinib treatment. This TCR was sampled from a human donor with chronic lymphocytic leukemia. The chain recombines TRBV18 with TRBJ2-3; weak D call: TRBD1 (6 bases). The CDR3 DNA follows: TGTGCCAGCTCACCCCCAAACTGGCCGACAGGCACCACAGATACGCAGTATTTT. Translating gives CASSPPNWPTGTTDTQYF.